The present T cell receptor (beta chain) was sequenced within a study of T cells after yellow fever vaccination. At the level of the study: In the case of low-cell-number fractions, SMART-Seq v4 Ultra Low Input was used for preparation.

TCRdb independently ran MiXCR on the 5' RACE reads; one entry per CDR3 protein. The repertoire holds about 630,000 distinct CDR3 sequences, roughly 12% seen once, with more than 13% in the top ten. This clonotype originated in a man younger than 40 who received the YFV17D yellow fever vaccine. This material consisted of PBMCs, taken on the day of the yellow fever booster vaccination.

The chain's CDR3 is CASSLVVFRAGGYTF. CDR3 bases: TGTGCCAGCAGCTTGGTTGTGTTCAGGGCTGGTGGCTACACCTTC. This chain links TRBV5-8 with TRBJ1-2; a possible D gene is TRBD1 (5 bases). Germline-derived CDR1 and CDR2 are SGHTS and YDEGEE. V was clipped by 0 bases and J by 7 bases, with 16 bases between them. This CDR3 contains 15 residues.